This TCR beta chain was captured by sequencing in a study of T cell repertoires in cytomegalovirus infection (dated by TCRdb to the late 2010s). Background on the whole study: The peptide stimulations were aimed at well-studied HLA-B-restricted epitopes as well as recently identified HLA-C-restricted CMV epitopes, whose presentation resists viral immunomodulation. The HLA type of each donor mattered for the analysis, because public TCR beta signatures pointed to carriage of CMV infection along with the matching HLA type.

Results and caveats for the whole study, not just this receptor: In both this cohort and an independent cohort of some 370 donors, the cumulative frequency of public TCR beta family members distinguished carriers of CMV infection plus the relevant HLA type. The ex vivo response was dominated by HLA-C-restricted CMV-specific TCR beta clonotypes, which also provided the single most frequent clonotype in two of eight donors.

The germline V gene provides CDR1 MRHNA and CDR2 SNTAGT. V is clipped by 7 bases and J by 4 bases, and the sequence between their germline boundaries is 17 bases long. The CDR3, cysteine through phenylalanine, is 15 amino acids long. The CDR3 DNA has 45 bases and is translated from base 1. Reading the label with the study, this specimen's treatment or condition is: in vitro stimulation with specific CMV peptide epitopes to enrich CMV-specific T cells. Turning to this clonotype: No antigen is known for it. Per-base quality was not reported, and no clone a single base away is much larger than it.

The sequencer was an Illumina HiSeq 1500. In TCRdb, the public reads were trimmed at Q25 with fastp and aligned with MiXCR, with productive beta chains retained. CDR3 protein duplicates are merged, each entry listing the most common genes and DNA. The sample includes fewer than 1,000,000 distinct CDR3 sequences, with approximately 33% observed a single time. Clones ranked in the top ten supply roughly 13% of the sample. This TCR was recovered from a human donor in good health (CMV status not recorded). Some clones in this sample may be carry-over from other donors' samples. The chain is made from TRBV6-4 and TRBJ2-1; TRBD2 is a possible D gene, resting on 5 matching bases. Sequenced material: cultured CD8+ T cells from PBMCs, taken from culture after CMV antigen stimulation. CDR3 protein: CASTPGPQRYNEQFF. In nucleotides, the sequence is TGTGCCAGCACCCCCGGTCCTCAGCGGTACAATGAGCAGTTCTTC.